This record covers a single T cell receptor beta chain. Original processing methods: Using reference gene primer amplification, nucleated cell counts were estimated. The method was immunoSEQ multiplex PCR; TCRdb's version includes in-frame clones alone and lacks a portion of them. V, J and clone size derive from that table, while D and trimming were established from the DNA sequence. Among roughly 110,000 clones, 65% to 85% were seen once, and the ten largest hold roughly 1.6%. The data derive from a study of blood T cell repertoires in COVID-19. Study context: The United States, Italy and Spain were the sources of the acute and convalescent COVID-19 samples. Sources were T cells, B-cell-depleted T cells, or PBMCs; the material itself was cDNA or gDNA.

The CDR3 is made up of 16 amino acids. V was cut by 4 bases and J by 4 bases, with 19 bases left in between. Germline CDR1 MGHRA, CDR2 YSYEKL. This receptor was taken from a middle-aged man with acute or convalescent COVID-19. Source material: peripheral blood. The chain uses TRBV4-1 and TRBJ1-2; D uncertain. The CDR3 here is CASSPRENSPLYGYTF. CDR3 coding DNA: TGCGCCAGCAGCCCCCGGGAGAACAGCCCTCTCTATGGCTACACCTTC.